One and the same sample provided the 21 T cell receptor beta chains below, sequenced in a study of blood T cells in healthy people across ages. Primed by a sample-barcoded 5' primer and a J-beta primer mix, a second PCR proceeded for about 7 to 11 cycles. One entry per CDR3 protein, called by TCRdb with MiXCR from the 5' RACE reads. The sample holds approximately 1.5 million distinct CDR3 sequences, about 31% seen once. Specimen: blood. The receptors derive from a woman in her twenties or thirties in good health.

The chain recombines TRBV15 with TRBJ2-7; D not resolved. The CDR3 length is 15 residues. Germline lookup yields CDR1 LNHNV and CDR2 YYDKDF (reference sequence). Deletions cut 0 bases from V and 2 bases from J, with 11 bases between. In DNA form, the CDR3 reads TGTGCCACCAGCAGAGAATTGGGCCCGCCCTACGAGCAGTACTTC. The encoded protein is CATSRELGPPYEQYF.

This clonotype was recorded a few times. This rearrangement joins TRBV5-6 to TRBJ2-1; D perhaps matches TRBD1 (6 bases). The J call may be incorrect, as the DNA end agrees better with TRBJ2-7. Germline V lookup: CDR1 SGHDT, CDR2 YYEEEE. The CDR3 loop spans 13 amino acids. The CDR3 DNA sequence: TGTGCCAGCAGCATCTACAGGGTCCACGAGCAGTACTTC. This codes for CASSIYRVHEQYF.

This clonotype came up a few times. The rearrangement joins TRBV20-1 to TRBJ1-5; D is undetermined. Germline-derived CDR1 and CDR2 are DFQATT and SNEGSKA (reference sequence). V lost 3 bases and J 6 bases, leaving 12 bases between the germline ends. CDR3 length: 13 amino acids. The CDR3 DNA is TGCAGTGCTAGTTCTACAATCGGTCAGCCCCAGCATTTT. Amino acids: CSASSTIGQPQHF.

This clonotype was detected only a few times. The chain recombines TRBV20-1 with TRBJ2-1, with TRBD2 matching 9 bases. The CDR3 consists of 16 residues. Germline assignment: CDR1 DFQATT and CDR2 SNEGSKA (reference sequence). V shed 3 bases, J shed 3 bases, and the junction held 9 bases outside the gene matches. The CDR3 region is CSARLLAGDVYNEQFF. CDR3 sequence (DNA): TGCAGTGCTAGGCTCTTAGCGGGGGACGTCTACAATGAGCAGTTCTTC.

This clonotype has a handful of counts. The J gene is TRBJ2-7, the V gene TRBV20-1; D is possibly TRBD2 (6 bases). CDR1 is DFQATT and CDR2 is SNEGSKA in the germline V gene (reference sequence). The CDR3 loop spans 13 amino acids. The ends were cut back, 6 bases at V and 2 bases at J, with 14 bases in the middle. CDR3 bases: TGCAGTGCCCCGGGGGTATACACCTACGAGCAGTACTTC. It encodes CSAPGVYTYEQYF.

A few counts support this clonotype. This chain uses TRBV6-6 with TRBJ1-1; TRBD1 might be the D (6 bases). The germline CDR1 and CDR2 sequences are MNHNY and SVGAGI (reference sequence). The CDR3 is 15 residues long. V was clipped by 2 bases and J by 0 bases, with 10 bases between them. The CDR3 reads CASSYQGTMNTEAFF. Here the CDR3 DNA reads TGTGCCAGCAGTTACCAGGGGACTATGAACACTGAAGCTTTCTTT.

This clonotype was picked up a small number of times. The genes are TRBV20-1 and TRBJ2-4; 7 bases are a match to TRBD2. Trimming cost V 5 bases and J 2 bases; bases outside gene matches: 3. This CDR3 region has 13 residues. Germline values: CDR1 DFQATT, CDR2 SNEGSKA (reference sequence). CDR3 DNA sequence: TGCAGTGCTGACGGGAGGACCAAAAACATTCAGTACTTC. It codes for CSADGRTKNIQYF.

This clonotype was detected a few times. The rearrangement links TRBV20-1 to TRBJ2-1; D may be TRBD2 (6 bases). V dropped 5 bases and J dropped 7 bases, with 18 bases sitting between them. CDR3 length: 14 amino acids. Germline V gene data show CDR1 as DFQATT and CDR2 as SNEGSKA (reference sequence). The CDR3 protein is CSAESGLPGNEQFF. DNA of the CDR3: TGCAGTGCTGAGTCGGGACTCCCAGGGAATGAGCAGTTCTTC.

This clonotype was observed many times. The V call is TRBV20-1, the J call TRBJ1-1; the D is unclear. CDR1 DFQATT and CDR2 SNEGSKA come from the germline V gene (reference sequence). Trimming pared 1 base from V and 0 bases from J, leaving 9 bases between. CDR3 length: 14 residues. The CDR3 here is CSARGGAVNTEAFF. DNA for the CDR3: TGCAGTGCTAGAGGAGGTGCGGTGAACACTGAAGCTTTCTTT.

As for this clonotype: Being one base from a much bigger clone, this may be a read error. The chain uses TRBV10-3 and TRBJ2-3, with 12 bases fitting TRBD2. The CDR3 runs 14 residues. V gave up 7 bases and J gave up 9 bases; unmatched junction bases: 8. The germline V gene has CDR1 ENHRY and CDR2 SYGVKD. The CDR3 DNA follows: TGTGCCATCAAGCCCGGACTAGCGGGGTTAACGCAGTATTTT. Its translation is CAIKPGLAGLTQYF.

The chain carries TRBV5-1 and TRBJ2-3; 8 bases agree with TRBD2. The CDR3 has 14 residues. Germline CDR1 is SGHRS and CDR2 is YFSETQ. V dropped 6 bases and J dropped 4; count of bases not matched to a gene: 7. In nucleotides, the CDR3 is TGCGCCAGCACTCCGGGACTAGGGGCAGATACGCAGTATTTT. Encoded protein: CASTPGLGADTQYF.

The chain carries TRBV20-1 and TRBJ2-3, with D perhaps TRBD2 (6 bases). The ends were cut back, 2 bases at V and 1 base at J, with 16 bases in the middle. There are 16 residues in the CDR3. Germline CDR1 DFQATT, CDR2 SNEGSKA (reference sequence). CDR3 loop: CSARKGTQTGTDTQYF. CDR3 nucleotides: TGCAGTGCTAGAAAGGGGACTCAAACGGGCACAGATACGCAGTATTTT.

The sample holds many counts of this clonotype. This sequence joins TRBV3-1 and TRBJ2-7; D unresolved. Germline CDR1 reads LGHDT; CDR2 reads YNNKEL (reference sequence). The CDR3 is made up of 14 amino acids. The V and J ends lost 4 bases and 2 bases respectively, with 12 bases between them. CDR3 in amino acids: CASSPRPDPYEQYF. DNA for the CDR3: TGTGCCAGCAGCCCTCGACCCGACCCCTACGAGCAGTACTTC.

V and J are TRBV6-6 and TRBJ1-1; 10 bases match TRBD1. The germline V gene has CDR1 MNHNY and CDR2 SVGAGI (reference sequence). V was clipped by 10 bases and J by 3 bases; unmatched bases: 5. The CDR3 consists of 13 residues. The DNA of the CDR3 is TGTGCCACCCGGACAGGGGGGTACACTGAAGCTTTCTTT. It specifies CATRTGGYTEAFF.

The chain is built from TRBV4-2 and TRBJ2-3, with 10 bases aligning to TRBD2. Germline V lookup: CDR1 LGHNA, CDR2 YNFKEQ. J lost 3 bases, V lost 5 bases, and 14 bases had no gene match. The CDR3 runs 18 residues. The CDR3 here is CASSMLFHEREGTDTQYF. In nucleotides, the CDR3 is TGTGCCAGCAGCATGTTATTCCACGAGCGGGAGGGGACAGATACGCAGTATTTT.

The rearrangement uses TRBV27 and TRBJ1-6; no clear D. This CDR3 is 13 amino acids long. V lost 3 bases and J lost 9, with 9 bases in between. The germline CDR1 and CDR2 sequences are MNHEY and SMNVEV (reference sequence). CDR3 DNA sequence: TGTGCCAGCAGTTTCAAGGGAAGTTCACCCCTCCACTTT. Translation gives CASSFKGSSPLHF.

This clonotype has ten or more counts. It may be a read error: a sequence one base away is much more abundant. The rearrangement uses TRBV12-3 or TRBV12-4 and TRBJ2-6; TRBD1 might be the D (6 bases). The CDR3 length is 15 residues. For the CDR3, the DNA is TGTGCCAGCAGCAAAACAGGGTTCGGGGCCAACGTCCGGACTTTC. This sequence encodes CASSKTGFGANVRTF.

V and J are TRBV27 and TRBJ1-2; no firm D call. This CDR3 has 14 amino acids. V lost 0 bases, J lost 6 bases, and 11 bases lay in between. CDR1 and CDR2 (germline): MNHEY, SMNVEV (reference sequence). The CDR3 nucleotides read TGTGCCAGCAGTTTATCGTCAGGTTATCATGGCTACACCTTC. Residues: CASSLSSGYHGYTF.

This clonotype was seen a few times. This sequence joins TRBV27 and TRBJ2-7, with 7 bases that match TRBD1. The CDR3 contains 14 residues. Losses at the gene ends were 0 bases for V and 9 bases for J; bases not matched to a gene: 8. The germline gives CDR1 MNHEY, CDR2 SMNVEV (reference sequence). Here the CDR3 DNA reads TGTGCCAGCAGTTTATCCGGGACAGTAGGATGGCAGTACTTC. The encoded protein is CASSLSGTVGWQYF.

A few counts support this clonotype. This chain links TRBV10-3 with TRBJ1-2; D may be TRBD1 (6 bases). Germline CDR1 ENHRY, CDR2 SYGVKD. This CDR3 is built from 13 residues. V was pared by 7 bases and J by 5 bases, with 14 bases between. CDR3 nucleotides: TGTGCCATCACCAGGGACACTGTTTATGGCTACACCTTC. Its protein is CAITRDTVYGYTF.

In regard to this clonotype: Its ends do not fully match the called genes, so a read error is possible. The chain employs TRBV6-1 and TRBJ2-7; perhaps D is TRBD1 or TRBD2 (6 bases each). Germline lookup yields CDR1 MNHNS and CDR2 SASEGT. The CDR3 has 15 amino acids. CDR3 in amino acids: CASRTTGRSSYERYF. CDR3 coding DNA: TGTGCCAGCAGGACCACAGGGAGGAGCTCCTACGAGCGGTACTTC.